Below are 21 T cell receptor beta chains sequenced from a single sample in a study of Graves' ophthalmopathy and Graves' hyperthyroidism. Using RNA transcripts, the TCR beta CDR3 regions were amplified. Scientists carried out first-round RT-PCR using HTBI primers and then a second-round multiplex PCR. TCRdb recomputed calls from the multiplex PCR reads with MiXCR, one row per CDR3 protein. Altogether about 1.1 million distinct CDR3 sequences are present, about 38% being singletons, with the ten largest covering around 10%. Material: peripheral blood or thyroid tissue (not recorded which). The receptor set was obtained from an adult man with Graves' hyperthyroidism.

This clonotype occurred once. This clone may be a read error of a much larger clone one base away. A read error is likely, as this CDR3 ends without the conserved phenylalanine or tryptophan. The V and J genes are TRBV12-3 or TRBV12-4 and TRBJ1-2; D is uncertain. V lost 5 bases to trimming and J lost 5 bases, with 18 bases between them. This CDR3 has 15 residues. CDR3 coding DNA: TGTGCCAGCAGTCGTAGTAGCGCGGGAGATTATGGCTACACCTAC. Encoded protein: CASSRSSAGDYGYTY.

This clonotype was counted at least ten times. Here the CDR3 DNA reads TGTGCCACCAGCAGAGCGGGGTCCTACGAGCAGTACTTC. Protein: CATSRAGSYEQYF. The V call is TRBV15, the J call TRBJ2-7; TRBD2 is a possible D gene (5 bases). The CDR3 is 13 amino acids. Germline assignment: CDR1 LNHNV and CDR2 YYDKDF (reference sequence). The ends were cut back, 1 base at V and 1 base at J, with 5 bases in the middle.

This clonotype was counted ten times or more. V gene TRBV12-3 or TRBV12-4 combines with J gene TRBJ1-5, with D perhaps matching TRBD1 (5 bases). Trimming pared 8 bases from V and 2 bases from J, leaving 22 bases between. This CDR3 region has 17 residues. CDR3 nucleotide sequence: TGTGCCAGCGTAGCTCGGGGGGGGTTGGAGGGCAATCAGCCCCAGCATTTT. It yields the protein CASVARGGLEGNQPQHF.

This clonotype was seen repeatedly, ten times or more. The chain couples TRBV29-1 to TRBJ2-5; 7 bases match TRBD1. The CDR3 totals 14 residues. The V gene's germline CDR1 is SQVTM and CDR2 ANQGSEA. Unmatched junction bases numbered 10, after V lost 5 bases and J lost 4 bases. CDR3 nucleotide sequence: TGCAGCGTTACGACAGGGCCGGGCCGAGAGACCCAGTACTTC. Its translation is CSVTTGPGRETQYF.

This clonotype was seen at least ten times. The V and J genes are TRBV10-2 and TRBJ1-1; possibly TRBD1 for D (6 bases). CDR1 is WSHSY, CDR2 SAAADI, per germline. V dropped 6 bases and J dropped 0 bases, with 17 bases sitting between them. This CDR3 contains 16 residues. As DNA, the CDR3 is TGCGCCAGCAGACCCAGGGGCGAGGGGATGAACACTGAAGCTTTCTTT. Encoded protein: CASRPRGEGMNTEAFF.

In this sample, this clonotype turned up many times. J is TRBJ1-1 and V is TRBV10-3, with no clear D. Trimming left V 2 bases short and J 4 bases short, with 8 bases between. Germline CDR1 reads ENHRY; CDR2 reads SYGVKD. The CDR3 loop spans 13 amino acids. The CDR3 reads CAISEGVGTEAFF. The CDR3 DNA reads TGTGCCATCAGTGAGGGGGTCGGCACTGAAGCTTTCTTT.

Comments on this clonotype: This may come from a read error, since a much larger clone is one base off. Given the absence of the conserved phenylalanine or tryptophan at the CDR3 end, a read error is likely. The chain joins TRBV7-8 to TRBJ1-1, with a possible D match to TRBD1 (5 bases). In germline, CDR1 is SGHVS, CDR2 FQNEAQ. V dropped 4 bases and J dropped 11 bases, with 20 bases sitting between them. The CDR3 is made up of 14 amino acids. The CDR3 coding sequence is TGTGCCAGCAGCTGGGGGACCGAGAAGGTGCGGGCTTTCCTT. This gives the protein CASSWGTEKVRAFL.

V is TRBV5-1 and J is TRBJ2-7; 11 nucleotides align to TRBD1. This CDR3 is built from 14 residues. Germline loops: CDR1 SGHRS, CDR2 YFSETQ. The V gene end was trimmed by 5 bases and the J gene end by 6 bases; junction bases not matched to a gene: 7. CDR3 sequence reads: CASRKGQGALEQYF. Written as DNA, the CDR3 is TGCGCCAGCAGAAAAGGACAGGGGGCTCTCGAGCAGTACTTC.

For this clonotype: A much bigger clone sits one base away, suggesting this may be a read error. The gene calls are TRBV29-1 and TRBJ2-7, with D possibly being TRBD1 (7 bases). The V gene lost 1 base and the J gene lost 6 bases, with 16 bases spanning the gap. The CDR3 is made up of 14 amino acids. CDR1 SQVTM and CDR2 ANQGSEA come from the germline V gene. The CDR3 is CSVEGTRGRFEQYF. DNA of the CDR3: TGCAGCGTTGAAGGGACCAGGGGGAGGTTCGAGCAGTACTTC.

Comments on this clonotype: A much larger clone is a single base away; this may be a read error. The chain is built from TRBV9 and TRBJ1-4, with D hard to call. Per germline, CDR1 SGDLS and CDR2 YYNGEE. The CDR3 has 14 residues. The ends were cut back, 7 bases at V and 7 bases at J, with 17 bases in the middle. The CDR3 DNA is TGTGCCAGCCCCCTGGATGGCTGGGGTGAAAAACTGTTTTTT. It yields the protein CASPLDGWGEKLFF.

This clonotype was seen at least ten times. The rearrangement links TRBV12-3 or TRBV12-4 to TRBJ2-2; D possibly corresponds to TRBD1 (6 bases). V was clipped by 8 bases and J by 3 bases, with 7 bases between them. This CDR3 is built from 12 residues. In nucleotides, the CDR3 is TGTGCCAGCGAGGGGGACACCGGGGAGCTGTTTTTT. Protein sequence: CASEGDTGELFF.

Regarding this clonotype: Since no conserved phenylalanine or tryptophan closes the CDR3, a read error is the likely cause. It is unclear where the CDR3 begins or ends on the DNA, so no DNA is shown, and the CDR3 is as TCRdb lists it. J is TRBJ1-3 and V is TRBV14. The length of the CDR3 is 10 amino acids, counting both ends. Germline CDR1 reads SGHDN; CDR2 reads FVKESK. The chain's CDR3 is CASSQDITNT.

This clonotype has only one observation. The genes are TRBV7-2 and TRBJ2-5; tentative D call: TRBD2 (5 bases). The CDR3 totals 14 residues. CDR1 SGHTA and CDR2 FQGNSA come from the germline V gene. The V gene lost 8 bases and the J gene lost 1 base, with 14 bases spanning the gap. The CDR3: CASQPGVTQETQYF. The CDR3 bases are TGTGCCAGCCAGCCCGGGGTGACCCAAGAGACCCAGTACTTC.

The CDR3 loop reads CASSEPDSRGKETQYF. In DNA form, the CDR3 reads TGCGCCAGCAGTGAGCCGGACTCGCGGGGAAAAGAGACCCAGTACTTC. This chain joins TRBV10-2 and TRBJ2-5, with a weak D call TRBD2 (6 bases). Germline CDR1 WSHSY, CDR2 SAAADI. V was cut by 2 bases and J by 3 bases, with 16 bases left in between. The CDR3 length is 16 residues.

Concerning this clonotype: This may be a read error, as it is one base from a much larger clone. This chain links TRBV7-2 with TRBJ2-7; D is unresolved. V shed 5 bases and J shed 0 bases, with 20 bases lying between them. The CDR3 is made up of 17 amino acids. Germline V CDR1 and CDR2: SGHTA, FQGNSA. CDR3 residues: CASSPLVGEDGSYEQYF. The CDR3 DNA sequence: TGTGCCAGCAGCCCCCTCGTCGGCGAAGACGGCTCCTACGAGCAGTACTTC.

The sample holds many counts of this clonotype. The chain couples TRBV7-9 to TRBJ1-1; 7 bases map to TRBD1. Losses at the gene ends were 6 bases for V and 7 bases for J; bases not matched to a gene: 8. CDR1 and CDR2 from the germline V gene are SEHNR and FQNEAQ (reference sequence). This CDR3 has 13 residues. The CDR3 nucleotides are TGTGCCAGCAGGGAACCGGGACAGATTGAAGCTTTCTTT. It is translated as CASREPGQIEAFF.

The chain couples TRBV7-9 to TRBJ2-7; 10 bases agree with TRBD2. J gave up 0 bases and V 6 bases, and 5 bases lay outside the gene matches. Looked up from germline, CDR1 is SEHNR and CDR2 is FQNEAQ (reference sequence). The CDR3 spans 15 residues. The CDR3 protein is CASRYSGGSSYEQYF. The CDR3 region has the DNA TGTGCCAGCAGGTATAGCGGGGGGAGCTCCTACGAGCAGTACTTC.

This clonotype was observed many times. The chain carries TRBV29-1 and TRBJ2-5; 7 bases align to TRBD1. The length of the CDR3 is 13 residues. The J segment lost 2 bases and the V segment lost 4 bases, leaving 4 bases of the junction unmatched. Germline CDR1 reads SQVTM; CDR2 reads ANQGSEA. CDR3 region: CSVAVTGQETQYF. DNA for the CDR3: TGCAGCGTTGCGGTGACAGGGCAAGAGACCCAGTACTTC. The variable domain in full, with the rest retrieved from reference TRBV29-1 and TRBJ2-5, is SAVISQKPSRDICQRGTSLTIQCQVDSQVTMMFWYRQQPGQSLTLIATANQGSEATYESGFVIDKFPISRPNLTFSTLTVSNMSPEDSSIYLCSVAVTGQETQYFGPGTRLLVL.

This clonotype was picked up many times. V usage is TRBV25-1 and J usage is TRBJ1-1, with D possibly being TRBD1 (5 bases). V lost 1 base to trimming and J lost 5 bases, with 14 bases between them. This CDR3 region has 15 residues. Per the germline V gene, CDR1 is MGHDK and CDR2 is SYGVNS. Here the CDR3 DNA reads TGTGCCAGCAGTGAATCTCTCGGGGCGCGGACTGAAGCTTTCTTT. Amino acid sequence: CASSESLGARTEAFF.

This sequence joins TRBV10-3 and TRBJ1-4; 10 positions match TRBD1. V trimming: 10 bases; J trimming: 4 bases; junction bases outside the gene matches: 18. This CDR3 comprises 18 residues. Germline V gene lookup returns CDR1 ENHRY and CDR2 SYGVKD. In nucleotides, the CDR3 is TGTGCCAGCAGCGCCAGGACAGGGGGGCTCCTTGGTAATGAAAAACTGTTTTTT. Its protein is CASSARTGGLLGNEKLFF.

In its sample, this clonotype was seen many times. V and J are TRBV7-9 and TRBJ1-2; no clear D gene. The CDR3 length is 14 residues. CDR1 and CDR2 from the germline V gene are SEHNR and FQNEAQ (reference sequence). V was pared by 1 base and J by 8 bases, with 14 bases between. CDR3 in amino acids: CASSLETSGGGYTF. The DNA for the CDR3 is TGTGCCAGCAGCTTAGAGACATCCGGAGGGGGCTACACCTTC.